This TCR beta chain was identified during a study of T cells expressing NK-cell markers. General study points: Evidence did not settle whether expanded NKG2C+ T cell clones targeted HCMV.

As concerns this clonotype: Its matching antigen is unknown.

The CDR3 covers 13 residues. From germline, CDR1 is SGHRS and CDR2 YFSETQ. From the 5' RACE reads, TCRdb lists one entry per CDR3 protein and no DNA. Recorded for this sample: 250,000 or so distinct CDR3 sequences. This clonotype originated in a woman between 18 and 70 years old in good health. Sequencing was carried out using blood T cells: a sorted CD56 or NKG2C T cell subset, CD4+ or CD8+ T cells, or bulk PBMC T cells (not recorded which). This chain links TRBV5-1 with TRBJ1-1. The CDR3: CASRLNGDSEAFF.